These 20 T cell receptor beta chains came from one sample sequenced in a study of control samples from healthy donors and cancer patients (TCRdb year 2020). The method was the immunoSEQ multiplex PCR assay. The clones in this table, taken by TCRdb from immuneACCESS, are in-frame only. Not every clone is retained; where verified, under half of the shortfall comes from an unresolved V gene, and the cause of the rest is unknown. The sample contains 5,500 to 8,500 clones, roughly 70% of them found a single time. The ten largest clones represent approximately 16% of the sample. Specimen: formalin-fixed, paraffin-embedded tissue. The source of these receptors is a male donor with melanoma.

This chain uses TRBV6-5 with TRBJ1-2, with D perhaps matching TRBD1 (5 bases). V was clipped by 0 bases and J by 7 bases, with 12 bases between them. Per germline, CDR1 MNHEY and CDR2 SVGAGI. This CDR3 has 14 amino acids. The CDR3 spells CASSYSVGLIGYTF. Written as DNA, the CDR3 is TGTGCCAGCAGTTACTCGGTGGGGCTGATTGGCTACACCTTC.

This clone came up a few times. J is TRBJ2-7 and V is TRBV27; D is undetermined. CDR3 length: 13 residues. CDR1 and CDR2 from the germline V gene are MNHEY and SMNVEV (reference sequence). Between the trimmed V and J ends, which lost 0 bases and 4 bases, there was a span of 7 bases. This CDR3 reads CASSLSPQYEQYF. The CDR3 DNA sequence: TGTGCCAGCAGTTTATCTCCCCAATACGAGCAGTACTTC.

This clone has only a few counts. The chain combines TRBV10-1 with TRBJ2-7, with a tentative D call TRBD2 (7 bases). The germline gives CDR1 WNHNN, CDR2 SYGVQD (reference sequence). CDR3 length equals 17 residues. Trimming took 6 bases from V and 2 from J, leaving 23 bases between them. The CDR3 protein is CASRDQEGGGLPYEQYF. The CDR3 nucleotides read TGCGCCAGCAGGGATCAAGAGGGGGGGGGTCTTCCCTACGAGCAGTACTTC.

In its sample, this clone is large (0.1 to 1%). The chain joins TRBV7-3 to TRBJ1-2, with 7 bases matching TRBD1. Germline loops: CDR1 SGHTA, CDR2 FQGTGA. This CDR3 has 14 amino acids. With V trimmed by 5 bases and J by 0 bases, 3 bases remained unmatched. The CDR3 reads CASSPTGSNYGYTF. The CDR3 DNA reads as TGTGCCAGCAGCCCGACAGGGTCTAACTATGGCTACACCTTC. Filled out from reference TRBV7-3 and TRBJ1-2, the complete variable domain reads GAGVSQTPSNKVTEKGKYVELRCDPISGHTALYWYRQSLGQGPEFLIYFQGTGAADDSGLPNDRFFAVRPEGSVSTLKIQRTERGDSAVYLCASSPTGSNYGYTFGSGTRLTVV.

The CDR3 bases are TGTGCCAGCAGTGAGGCCCGGGACAGACTCTACGAGCAGTACGTC. This translates into CASSEARDRLYEQYV. The V gene is TRBV6-4, the J gene TRBJ2-7, with 7 nucleotides matching TRBD1. Germline CDR1 is MRHNA and CDR2 is SNTAGT. This CDR3 region has 15 residues. Trimming cost V 3 bases and J 3 bases; bases outside gene matches: 8.

CDR3 nucleotides: TGTGCCAGCAGTTACGATTGGCGTAGCGCTGAAGCTTTCTTT. Its translation: CASSYDWRSAEAFF. This sequence joins TRBV6-5 and TRBJ1-1; D remains ambiguous. Germline CDR1 and CDR2: MNHEY and SVGAGI. The CDR3 is 14 amino acids. V was trimmed by 2 bases and J by 6 bases, leaving 13 bases between them.

The chain couples TRBV19 to TRBJ1-1, with 9 bases that match TRBD1. This CDR3 region has 16 residues. Trimming removed 0 bases from V and 5 bases from J; junction bases left unmatched: 7. The germline CDR1 and CDR2 sequences are LNHDA and SQIVND (reference sequence). The CDR3 here is CASSIDQQGASTEAFF. In DNA form, the CDR3 reads TGTGCCAGTAGTATAGATCAACAGGGGGCAAGTACTGAAGCTTTCTTT.

The chain joins TRBV11-1 to TRBJ1-1; D gene unclear. The germline V gene has CDR1 SGHAT and CDR2 FQDESV (reference sequence). The CDR3 runs 16 residues. The V and J ends lost 2 bases and 5 bases respectively, with 18 bases between them. The CDR3 reads CASSLWAGTSGTEAFF. Written as DNA, the CDR3 is TGTGCCAGCAGCTTATGGGCGGGCACCTCAGGAACTGAAGCTTTCTTT.

The chain has TRBV5-8 and TRBJ2-3; TRBD2 might be the D (7 bases). The V and J ends lost 4 bases and 6 bases respectively, with 12 bases between them. CDR3 length: 13 amino acids. Germline CDR1 and CDR2: SGHTS and YDEGEE. DNA of the CDR3: TGTGCCAGCAGCATCGGGGGGCAGGATACGCAGTATTTT. Amino acids: CASSIGGQDTQYF.

The rearrangement links TRBV3-1 (or the pseudogene TRBV3-2) to TRBJ2-5, with TRBD2 matching 14 bases. The germline V gene has CDR1 LGHDT and CDR2 YNNKEL (reference sequence). CDR3 length equals 16 residues. Trimming at V came to 4 bases and at J to 2 bases, leaving 3 bases not matched to a gene. CDR3: CASSRGLAGDQETQYF. The DNA of the CDR3 is TGTGCCAGCAGCCGGGGACTAGCGGGGGATCAAGAGACCCAGTACTTC.

The chain uses TRBV6-1 and TRBJ1-5, with D unresolved. V was cut by 1 base and J by 7 bases, with 5 bases left in between. This CDR3 has 12 amino acids. Germline V gene lookup returns CDR1 MNHNS and CDR2 SASEGT. CDR3 DNA sequence: TGTGCCAGCAGTGAAGGAAGACAGCCCCAGCATTTT. The encoded protein is CASSEGRQPQHF.

This chain joins TRBV24-1 and TRBJ2-5; D unresolved. This CDR3 contains 14 residues. Germline CDR1 is KGHDR and CDR2 is SFDVKD. Trimming cost V 4 bases and J 2 bases, with 10 bases left between them. The CDR3 DNA sequence: TGTGCCACCAGTGAAGGTGGACGGCAAGAGACCCAGTACTTC. Its protein product is CATSEGGRQETQYF.

J is TRBJ1-5 and V is TRBV19; 11 bases match TRBD1. The germline V gene has CDR1 LNHDA and CDR2 SQIVND (reference sequence). V lost 5 bases and J lost 5; bases outside the gene matches: 5. This CDR3 region has 15 residues. CDR3 residues: CASSSLDRGHQPQHF. Written as DNA, the CDR3 is TGTGCCAGTAGTTCACTGGACAGGGGGCATCAGCCCCAGCATTTT.

CDR3: CASGSQGITEAFF. CDR3 coding DNA: TGTGCCAGCGGGTCGCAGGGCATCACTGAAGCTTTCTTT. The chain recombines TRBV7-2 with TRBJ1-1; TRBD1 is a possible D gene (5 bases). This CDR3 has 13 amino acids. V shed 8 bases and J shed 4 bases, with 14 bases lying between them. Germline-derived CDR1 and CDR2 are SGHTA and FQGNSA.

The chain carries TRBV18 and TRBJ1-3; D remains ambiguous. The CDR3 is 14 residues long. Germline V CDR1 and CDR2: KGHSH, LQKENI. The V and J ends lost 3 bases and 0 bases respectively, with 6 bases between them. The CDR3 here is CASSPADSGNTIYF. The DNA for the CDR3 is TGTGCCAGCTCACCGGCAGACTCTGGAAACACCATATATTTT.

V usage is TRBV7-2 and J usage is TRBJ2-1, with 9 positions matching TRBD1. Germline CDR1 is SGHTA and CDR2 is FQGNSA. This CDR3 spans 15 amino acids. V was clipped by 5 bases and J by 7 bases; unmatched bases: 9. The CDR3 loop reads CASSTTGGLGNEQFF. The CDR3 DNA follows: TGTGCCAGCAGCACAACAGGGGGCTTAGGGAATGAGCAGTTCTTC.

This chain connects TRBV19 to TRBJ2-3, with D tentatively TRBD1 or TRBD2 (6 bases each). The V gene's germline CDR1 is LNHDA and CDR2 SQIVND (reference sequence). This CDR3 has 14 amino acids. V was pared by 5 bases and J by 3 bases, with 12 bases between. The CDR3 DNA is TGTGCCAGTAGTTACGGGGGCGATACAGATACGCAGTATTTT. It specifies CASSYGGDTDTQYF.

This clone has only a few counts. The chain couples TRBV3-1 (or the pseudogene TRBV3-2) to TRBJ2-5, with a possible D match to TRBD1 (6 bases). This CDR3 has 13 amino acids. CDR1 is LGHDT, CDR2 YNNKEL, per germline (reference sequence). Trimming removed 6 bases from V and 2 bases from J, with 10 bases in between. CDR3 in amino acids: CASRRTVQETQYF. CDR3 DNA sequence: TGTGCCAGCAGACGGACAGTGCAAGAGACCCAGTACTTC.

This rearrangement joins TRBV3-1 (or the pseudogene TRBV3-2) to TRBJ2-3, with TRBD2 as a possible D gene (6 bases). V was trimmed by 1 base and J by 5 bases, leaving 19 bases between them. In germline, CDR1 is LGHDT, CDR2 YNNKEL (reference sequence). This CDR3 is built from 17 residues. The CDR3 coding sequence is TGTGCCAGCAGCCAAGTCCCGGGACTCGATTTCGGAGATACGCAGTATTTT. Its protein is CASSQVPGLDFGDTQYF.

V is TRBV28 and J is TRBJ2-1; D not resolved. Germline loops: CDR1 MDHEN, CDR2 SYDVKM. The CDR3 has 15 residues. The V and J ends lost 8 bases and 2 bases respectively, with 16 bases between them. This CDR3 is CASSPPGLPYNEQFF. The DNA of the CDR3 is TGTGCCAGCTCTCCCCCCGGGCTCCCCTACAATGAGCAGTTCTTC.